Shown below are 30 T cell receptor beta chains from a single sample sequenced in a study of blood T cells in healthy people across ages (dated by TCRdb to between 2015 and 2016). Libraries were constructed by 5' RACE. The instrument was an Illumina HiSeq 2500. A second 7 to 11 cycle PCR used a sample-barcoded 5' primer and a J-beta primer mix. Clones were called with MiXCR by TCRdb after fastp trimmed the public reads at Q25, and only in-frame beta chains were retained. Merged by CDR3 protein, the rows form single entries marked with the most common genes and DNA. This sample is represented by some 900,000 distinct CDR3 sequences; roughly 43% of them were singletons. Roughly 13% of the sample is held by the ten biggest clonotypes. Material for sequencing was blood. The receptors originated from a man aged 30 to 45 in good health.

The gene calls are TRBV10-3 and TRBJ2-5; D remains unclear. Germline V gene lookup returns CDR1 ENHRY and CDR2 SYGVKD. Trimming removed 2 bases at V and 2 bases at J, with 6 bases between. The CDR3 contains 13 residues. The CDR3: CAISEGRQETQYF. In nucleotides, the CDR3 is TGTGCCATCAGTGAGGGACGGCAAGAGACCCAGTACTTC.

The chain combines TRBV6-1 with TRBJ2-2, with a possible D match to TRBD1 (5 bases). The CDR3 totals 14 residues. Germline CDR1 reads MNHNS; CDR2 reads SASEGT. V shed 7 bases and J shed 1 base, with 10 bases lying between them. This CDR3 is CASNIGQNTGELFF. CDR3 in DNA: TGTGCCAGCAACATCGGACAGAACACCGGGGAGCTGTTTTTT.

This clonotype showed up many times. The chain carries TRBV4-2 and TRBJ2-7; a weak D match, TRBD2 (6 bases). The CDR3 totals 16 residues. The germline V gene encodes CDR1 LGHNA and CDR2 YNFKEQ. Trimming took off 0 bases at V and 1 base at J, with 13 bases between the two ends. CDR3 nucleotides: TGTGCCAGCAGCCAAGATCCGGGGGACTTATCCTACGAGCAGTACTTC. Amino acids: CASSQDPGDLSYEQYF.

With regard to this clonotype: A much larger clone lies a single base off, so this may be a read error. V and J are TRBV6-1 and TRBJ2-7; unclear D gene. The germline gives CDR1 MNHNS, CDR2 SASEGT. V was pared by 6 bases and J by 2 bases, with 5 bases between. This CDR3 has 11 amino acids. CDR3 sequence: CASRTTYEQYF. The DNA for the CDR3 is TGTGCCAGCAGAACCACCTACGAGCAGTACTTC.

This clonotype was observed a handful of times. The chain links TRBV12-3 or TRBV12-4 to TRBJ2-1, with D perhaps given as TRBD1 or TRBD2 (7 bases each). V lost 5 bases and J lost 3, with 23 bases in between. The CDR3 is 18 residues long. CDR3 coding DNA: TGTGCCAGCAGTACCAGGGGGGGTCTGATACGCGACTACAATGAGCAGTTCTTC. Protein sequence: CASSTRGGLIRDYNEQFF.

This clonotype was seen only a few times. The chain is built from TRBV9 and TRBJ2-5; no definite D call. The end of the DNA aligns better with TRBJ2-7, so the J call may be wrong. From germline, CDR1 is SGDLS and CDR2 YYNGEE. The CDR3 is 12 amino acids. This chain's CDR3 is CASSVDNHEQYF. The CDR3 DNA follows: TGTGCCAGCAGCGTCGACAACCACGAGCAGTACTTC.

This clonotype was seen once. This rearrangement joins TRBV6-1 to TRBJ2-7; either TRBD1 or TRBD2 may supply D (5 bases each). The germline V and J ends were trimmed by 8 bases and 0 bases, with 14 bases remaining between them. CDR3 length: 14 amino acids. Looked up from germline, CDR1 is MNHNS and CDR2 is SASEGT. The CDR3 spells CASRPVGTSYEQYF. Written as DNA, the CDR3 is TGTGCCAGCCGCCCGGTGGGGACCTCCTACGAGCAGTACTTC.

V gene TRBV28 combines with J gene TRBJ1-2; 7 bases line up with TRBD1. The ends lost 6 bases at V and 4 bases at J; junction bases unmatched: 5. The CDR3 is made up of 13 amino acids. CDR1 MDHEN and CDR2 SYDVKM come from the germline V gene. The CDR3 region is CASRDRDSYGYTF. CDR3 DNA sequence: TGTGCCAGCAGAGACCGGGACAGCTATGGCTACACCTTC.

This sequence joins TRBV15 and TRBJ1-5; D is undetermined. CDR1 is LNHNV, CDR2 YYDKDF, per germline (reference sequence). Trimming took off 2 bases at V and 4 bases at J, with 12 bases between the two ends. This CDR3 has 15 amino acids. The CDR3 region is CATSRPGFPNQPQHF. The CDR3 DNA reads TGTGCCACCAGCAGACCAGGTTTTCCAAATCAGCCCCAGCATTTT.

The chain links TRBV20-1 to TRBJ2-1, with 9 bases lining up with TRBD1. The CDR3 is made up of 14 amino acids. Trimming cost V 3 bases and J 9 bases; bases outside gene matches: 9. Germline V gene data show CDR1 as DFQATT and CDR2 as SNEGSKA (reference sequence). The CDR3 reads CSASVLGQGCEQFF. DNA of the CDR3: TGCAGTGCTAGTGTGTTGGGACAGGGCTGTGAGCAGTTCTTC.

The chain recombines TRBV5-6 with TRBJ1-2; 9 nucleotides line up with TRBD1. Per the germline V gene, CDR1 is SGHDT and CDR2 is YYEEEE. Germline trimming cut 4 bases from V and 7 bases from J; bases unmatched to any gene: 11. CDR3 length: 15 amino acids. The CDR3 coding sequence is TGTGCCAGCAGCGCCGACAGGGGGGACGTTGGTGGCTACACCTTC. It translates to CASSADRGDVGGYTF.

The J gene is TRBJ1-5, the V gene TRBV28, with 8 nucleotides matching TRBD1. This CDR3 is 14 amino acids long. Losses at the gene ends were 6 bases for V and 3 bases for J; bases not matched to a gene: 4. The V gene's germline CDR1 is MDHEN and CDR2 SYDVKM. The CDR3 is CASRDRENNQPQHF. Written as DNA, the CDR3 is TGTGCCAGCAGGGACAGGGAAAACAATCAGCCCCAGCATTTT.

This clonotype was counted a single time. CDR3 bases: TGCGCCAGCAGCCAAGATGCAGGGTTCACAGATACGCAGTATTTT. Translation: CASSQDAGFTDTQYF. The genes are TRBV4-1 and TRBJ2-3; weak D call: TRBD1 (5 bases). Germline V lookup: CDR1 MGHRA, CDR2 YSYEKL. This CDR3 comprises 15 residues. V dropped 0 bases and J dropped 2 bases, with 9 bases sitting between them.

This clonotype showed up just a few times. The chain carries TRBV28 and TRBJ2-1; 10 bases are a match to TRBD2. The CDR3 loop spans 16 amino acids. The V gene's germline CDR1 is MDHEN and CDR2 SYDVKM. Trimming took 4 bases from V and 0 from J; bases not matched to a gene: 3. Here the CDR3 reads CASSSPSGGSYNEQFF. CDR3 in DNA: TGTGCCAGCAGTTCTCCTAGCGGGGGCTCCTACAATGAGCAGTTCTTC.

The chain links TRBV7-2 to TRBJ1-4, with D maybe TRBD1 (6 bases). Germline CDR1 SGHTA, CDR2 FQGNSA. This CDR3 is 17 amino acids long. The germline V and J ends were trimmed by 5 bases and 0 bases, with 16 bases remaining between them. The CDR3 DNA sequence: TGTGCCAGCAGCCGGCGGGGGGGGCCCACAACTAATGAAAAACTGTTTTTT. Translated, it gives CASSRRGGPTTNEKLFF.

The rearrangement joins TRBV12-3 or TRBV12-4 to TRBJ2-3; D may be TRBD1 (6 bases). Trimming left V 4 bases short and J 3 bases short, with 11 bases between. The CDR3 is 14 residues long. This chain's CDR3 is CASSWAGETDTQYF. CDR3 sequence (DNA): TGTGCCAGCAGTTGGGCAGGGGAGACAGATACGCAGTATTTT.

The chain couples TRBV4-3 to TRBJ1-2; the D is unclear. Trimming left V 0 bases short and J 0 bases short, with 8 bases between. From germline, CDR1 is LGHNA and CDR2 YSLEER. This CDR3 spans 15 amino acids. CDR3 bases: TGCGCCAGCAGCCAAGATTCGGCAGCTAACTATGGCTACACCTTC. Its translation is CASSQDSAANYGYTF.

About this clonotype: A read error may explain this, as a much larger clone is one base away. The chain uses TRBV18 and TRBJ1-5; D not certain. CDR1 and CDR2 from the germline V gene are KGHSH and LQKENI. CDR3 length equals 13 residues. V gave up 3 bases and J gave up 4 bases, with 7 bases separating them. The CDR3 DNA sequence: TGTGCCAGCTCACCGGGTGAGAATCAGCCCCAGCATTTT. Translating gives CASSPGENQPQHF.

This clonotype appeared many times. The CDR3 protein is CASSSTAAFQYF. The DNA of the CDR3 is TGTGCCAGCAGCTCTACGGCTGCTTTCCAGTACTTC. This sequence joins TRBV7-9 and TRBJ2-5; D unclear. The CDR3 covers 12 residues. Trimming pared 4 bases from V and 10 bases from J, leaving 13 bases between. Germline V gene lookup returns CDR1 SEHNR and CDR2 FQNEAQ (reference sequence).

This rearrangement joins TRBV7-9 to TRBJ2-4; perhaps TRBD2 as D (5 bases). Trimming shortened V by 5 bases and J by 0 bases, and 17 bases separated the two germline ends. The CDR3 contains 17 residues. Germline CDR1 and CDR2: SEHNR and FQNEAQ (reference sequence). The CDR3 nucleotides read TGTGCCAGCAGCCCGCCCCTAGCAATACTAGCCAAAAACATTCAGTACTTC. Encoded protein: CASSPPLAILAKNIQYF.

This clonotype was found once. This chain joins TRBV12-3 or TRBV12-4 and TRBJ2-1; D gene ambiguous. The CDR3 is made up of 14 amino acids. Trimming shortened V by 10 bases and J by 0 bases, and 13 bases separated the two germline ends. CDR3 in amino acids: CATFPASSYNEQFF. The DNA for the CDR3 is TGTGCCACATTCCCGGCAAGCTCCTACAATGAGCAGTTCTTC.

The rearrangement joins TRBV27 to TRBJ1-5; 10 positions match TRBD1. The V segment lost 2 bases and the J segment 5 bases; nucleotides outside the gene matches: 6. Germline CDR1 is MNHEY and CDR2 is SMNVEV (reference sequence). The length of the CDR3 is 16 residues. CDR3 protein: CASSLSGTGDYQPQHF. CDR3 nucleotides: TGTGCCAGCAGTTTAAGTGGGACAGGGGATTATCAGCCCCAGCATTTT.

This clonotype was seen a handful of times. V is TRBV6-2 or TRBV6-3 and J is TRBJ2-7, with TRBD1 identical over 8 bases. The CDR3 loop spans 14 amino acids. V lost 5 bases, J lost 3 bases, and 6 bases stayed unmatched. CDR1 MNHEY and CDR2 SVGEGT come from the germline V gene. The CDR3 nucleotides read TGTGCCAGCAGTGACCGGGACAGGATCTACGAGCAGTACTTC. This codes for CASSDRDRIYEQYF.

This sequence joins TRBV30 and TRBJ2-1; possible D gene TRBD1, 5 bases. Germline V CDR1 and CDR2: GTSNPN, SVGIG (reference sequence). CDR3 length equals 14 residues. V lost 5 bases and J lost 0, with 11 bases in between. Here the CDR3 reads CAWGDSSSYNEQFF. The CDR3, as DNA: TGTGCCTGGGGAGACAGCAGCTCCTACAATGAGCAGTTCTTC.

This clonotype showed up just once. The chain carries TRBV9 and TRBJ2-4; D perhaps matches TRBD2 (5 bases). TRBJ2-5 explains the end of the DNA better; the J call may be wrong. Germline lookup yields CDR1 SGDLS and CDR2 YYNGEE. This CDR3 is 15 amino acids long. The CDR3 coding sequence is TGTGCCAGCAGCCCCCGGGGTGCTGAGGAAGAGACCCAGTACTTC. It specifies CASSPRGAEEETQYF.

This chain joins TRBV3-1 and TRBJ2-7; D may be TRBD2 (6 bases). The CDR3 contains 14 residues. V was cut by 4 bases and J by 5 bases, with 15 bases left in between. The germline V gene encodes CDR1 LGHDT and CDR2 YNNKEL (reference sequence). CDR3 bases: TGTGCCAGCAGCCCCGAGGAGGGAACGAACGAGCAGTACTTC. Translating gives CASSPEEGTNEQYF.

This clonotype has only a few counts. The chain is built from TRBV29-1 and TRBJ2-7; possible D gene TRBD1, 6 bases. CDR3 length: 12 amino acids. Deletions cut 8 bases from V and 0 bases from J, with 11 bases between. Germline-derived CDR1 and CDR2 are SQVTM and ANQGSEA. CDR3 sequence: CSYTGFSYEQYF. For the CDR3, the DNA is TGCAGCTATACAGGGTTCTCCTACGAGCAGTACTTC.

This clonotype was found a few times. CDR3: CASYRGTMNTEAFF. CDR3 DNA sequence: TGTGCCAGCTATCGGGGGACCATGAACACTGAAGCTTTCTTT. The J gene is TRBJ1-1, the V gene TRBV6-2 or TRBV6-3; possible D gene TRBD1, 5 bases. The CDR3 extends over 14 amino acids. Per the germline V gene, CDR1 is MNHEY and CDR2 is SVGEGT. V was pared by 8 bases and J by 0 bases, with 13 bases between.

The CDR3 region is CASSDSQGGYNSPLHF. CDR3 DNA: TGCGCCAGCAGCGACTCACAGGGTGGCTATAATTCACCCCTCCACTTT. The rearrangement uses TRBV5-1 and TRBJ1-6; perhaps TRBD1 as D (6 bases). There are 16 residues in the CDR3. V dropped 4 bases and J dropped 3 bases, with 14 bases sitting between them. Germline CDR1 SGHRS, CDR2 YFSETQ. Full variable domain (outside the CDR3, taken from reference TRBV5-1 and TRBJ1-6): KAGVTQTPRYLIKTRGQQVTLSCSPISGHRSVSWYQQTPGQGLQFLFEYFSETQRNKGNFPGRFSGRQFSNSRSEMNVSTLELGDSALYLCASSDSQGGYNSPLHFGNGTRLTVT.

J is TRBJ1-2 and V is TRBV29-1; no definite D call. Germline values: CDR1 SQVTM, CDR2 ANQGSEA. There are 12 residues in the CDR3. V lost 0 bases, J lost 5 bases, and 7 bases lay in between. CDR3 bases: TGCAGCGTTGAAGATGCAGGTTATGGCTACACCTTC. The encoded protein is CSVEDAGYGYTF.